Presented here are 29 T cell receptor beta chains from one specimen sequenced in a study of blood T cell repertoires in COVID-19. Here immunoSEQ multiplex PCR was the method, and the copy in TCRdb shows in-frame clones only, minus some. The data hold fewer than 30,000 clones, with roughly 80% observed a single time. Sequencing input: peripheral blood. The receptors here all came from a human donor in a cohort sampled during active COVID-19.

This clone was detected only once. The J gene is TRBJ1-1, the V gene TRBV18, with TRBD1 matching 7 bases. Looked up from germline, CDR1 is KGHSH and CDR2 is LQKENI. Trimming cost V 6 bases and J 7 bases; bases outside gene matches: 8. The CDR3 is 13 amino acids. The CDR3 bases are TGTGCCAGCTCCCCAATCCGACAGGGTGAAGCTTTCTTT. Its protein is CASSPIRQGEAFF.

This chain connects TRBV27 to TRBJ2-1; TRBD2 matches 12 bases. Looked up from germline, CDR1 is MNHEY and CDR2 is SMNVEV (reference sequence). V trimming: 2 bases; J trimming: 7 bases; junction bases outside the gene matches: 3. This CDR3 region has 15 residues. CDR3 DNA: TGTGCCAGCAGTTTAAGTACTAGCGGGGGGAATGAGCAGTTCTTC. Translated, it gives CASSLSTSGGNEQFF.

The rearrangement links TRBV28 to TRBJ1-1, with TRBD1 as a possible D gene (5 bases). Trimming pared 3 bases from V and 1 base from J, leaving 15 bases between. CDR3 length: 16 amino acids. From germline, CDR1 is MDHEN and CDR2 SYDVKM. CDR3 sequence reads: CASSFGGITRNTEAFF. DNA of the CDR3: TGTGCCAGCAGTTTTGGGGGGATAACACGGAACACTGAAGCTTTCTTT.

The chain combines TRBV30 with TRBJ2-5; 7 nucleotides line up with TRBD2. The CDR3 spans 13 residues. V shed 2 bases, J shed 2 bases, and the junction held 2 bases outside the gene matches. The germline V gene has CDR1 GTSNPN and CDR2 SVGIG (reference sequence). The CDR3 sequence is CAWSWREQETQYF. As DNA, the CDR3 is TGTGCCTGGAGTTGGCGGGAGCAAGAGACCCAGTACTTC. Looking up the rest from reference TRBV30 and TRBJ2-5 gives the full variable domain: SQTIHQWPATLVQPVGSPLSLECTVEGTSNPNLYWYRQAAGRGLQLLFYSVGIGQISSEVPQNLSASRPQDRQFILSSKKLLLSDSGFYLCAWSWREQETQYFGPGTRLLVL.

The rearrangement links TRBV18 to TRBJ2-7; TRBD1 matches 8 bases. Trimming at V came to 3 bases and at J to 4 bases, leaving 8 bases not matched to a gene. Germline CDR1 and CDR2: KGHSH and LQKENI. The CDR3 has 15 residues. CDR3 DNA: TGTGCCAGCTCACCGCAAGGACAGGGAACTTACGAGCAGTACTTC. Translating gives CASSPQGQGTYEQYF.

The V gene is TRBV5-5, the J gene TRBJ2-7; D perhaps matches TRBD2 (5 bases). V lost 4 bases, J lost 0 bases, and 11 bases lay in between. Germline V lookup: CDR1 SGHKS, CDR2 YYEKEE (reference sequence). The CDR3 extends over 14 amino acids. CDR3 in amino acids: CASSPEAHSYEQYF. CDR3 DNA: TGTGCCAGCAGCCCGGAGGCCCACTCCTACGAGCAGTACTTC.

This chain uses TRBV4-3 with TRBJ2-2; a possible D gene is TRBD2 (5 bases). Trimming cost V 0 bases and J 6 bases, with 14 bases left between them. Germline lookup yields CDR1 LGHNA and CDR2 YSLEER. This CDR3 comprises 16 residues. CDR3 amino acids: CASSQEIPGFAGELFF. As DNA, the CDR3 is TGCGCCAGCAGCCAAGAGATTCCGGGGTTCGCCGGGGAGCTGTTTTTT.

V usage is TRBV25-1 and J usage is TRBJ2-1; 9 bases fit TRBD1. Germline trimming cut 1 base from V and 6 bases from J; bases unmatched to any gene: 1. This CDR3 region has 14 residues. CDR1 is MGHDK, CDR2 SYGVNS, per germline. Here the CDR3 reads CASSELGQGNEQFF. The CDR3 nucleotides read TGTGCCAGCAGTGAATTGGGACAGGGCAATGAGCAGTTCTTC.

The J gene is TRBJ2-1, the V gene TRBV29-1; 7 bases match TRBD2. The germline CDR1 and CDR2 sequences are SQVTM and ANQGSEA. The CDR3 consists of 15 residues. V was clipped by 4 bases and J by 0 bases; unmatched bases: 6. The CDR3 DNA reads as TGCAGCGTTGCAGGCGGGGGTCTCTCCTACAATGAGCAGTTCTTC. Its translation is CSVAGGGLSYNEQFF.

The CDR3 spells CASSLAEVGTDFF. As DNA, the CDR3 is TGTGCCAGCAGCTTAGCCGAGGTTGGGACAGACTTCTTC. The chain combines TRBV7-9 with TRBJ2-1; TRBD1 agrees at 7 bases. The germline V gene encodes CDR1 SEHNR and CDR2 FQNEAQ (reference sequence). V gave up 0 bases and J gave up 16 bases; unmatched junction bases: 9. The CDR3 runs 13 residues.

V gene TRBV2 combines with J gene TRBJ2-3, with 9 positions matching TRBD1. This CDR3 spans 12 amino acids. V was clipped by 5 bases and J by 13 bases; unmatched bases: 7. Germline values: CDR1 SNHLY, CDR2 FYNNEI. DNA for the CDR3: TGTGCCAGCAGTCCATATACAGGGGGCAAGTATTTT. This sequence encodes CASSPYTGGKYF. The entire variable domain, with the rest obtained from reference TRBV2 and TRBJ2-3, is as follows: EPEVTQTPSHQVTQMGQEVILRCVPISNHLYFYWYRQILGQKVEFLVSFYNNEISEKSEIFDDQFSVERPDGSNFTLKIRSTKLEDSAMYFCASSPYTGGKYFGPGTRLTVL.

The genes are TRBV27 and TRBJ2-2; D is perhaps TRBD1 (6 bases). V dropped 4 bases and J dropped 6 bases, with 9 bases sitting between them. The CDR3 extends over 13 amino acids. Germline CDR1 is MNHEY and CDR2 is SMNVEV (reference sequence). CDR3 DNA: TGTGCCAGCAGTTGGACAGTAGCCGGGGAGCTGTTTTTT. Its protein product is CASSWTVAGELFF.

The chain links TRBV7-9 to TRBJ2-1, with 8 bases aligning to TRBD2. The CDR3 loop spans 16 amino acids. Germline V lookup: CDR1 SEHNR, CDR2 FQNEAQ (reference sequence). V gave up 3 bases and J gave up 2 bases; unmatched junction bases: 6. The CDR3 loop is CASSLIAGPPYNEQFF. In DNA form, the CDR3 reads TGTGCCAGCAGCTTGATAGCGGGACCACCCTACAATGAGCAGTTCTTC.

V usage is TRBV4-3 and J usage is TRBJ2-5, with TRBD1 matching 12 bases. The trim removed 4 bases at V and 5 bases at J, leaving 5 bases unmatched. Looked up from germline, CDR1 is LGHNA and CDR2 is YSLEER. The CDR3 totals 15 residues. The CDR3 region is CASSLGTGGAETQYF. In nucleotides, the CDR3 is TGCGCCAGCAGCCTGGGGACAGGGGGCGCCGAGACCCAGTACTTC.

The chain recombines TRBV11-2 with TRBJ2-3; 10 bases match TRBD1. This CDR3 spans 17 amino acids. CDR1 SGHAT and CDR2 FQNNGV come from the germline V gene. Trimming cost V 0 bases and J 6 bases; bases outside gene matches: 9. CDR3 coding DNA: TGTGCCAGCAGCTTAGATCTCTGGACAGGGGGACGGGATACGCAGTATTTT. Protein product: CASSLDLWTGGRDTQYF.

V is TRBV7-9 and J is TRBJ2-7; 7 bases align to TRBD1. CDR3 length: 13 amino acids. Germline CDR1 is SEHNR and CDR2 is FQNEAQ (reference sequence). Trimming took 5 bases from V and 4 from J; bases not matched to a gene: 5. Here the CDR3 reads CASSQGQIYEQYF. CDR3 coding DNA: TGTGCCAGCAGCCAGGGACAGATATACGAGCAGTACTTC.

DNA of the CDR3: TGTGCCAGCAGTTCCCCAGGGGGCGGCACTGAAGCTTTCTTT. Protein product: CASSSPGGGTEAFF. The chain links TRBV27 to TRBJ1-1; TRBD1 agrees at 8 bases. The CDR3 extends over 14 amino acids. Germline trimming cut 4 bases from V and 4 bases from J; bases unmatched to any gene: 5. CDR1 is MNHEY, CDR2 SMNVEV, per germline (reference sequence).

This chain connects TRBV28 to TRBJ2-7, with 9 bases fitting TRBD2. CDR1 MDHEN and CDR2 SYDVKM come from the germline V gene. V trimming: 7 bases; J trimming: 1 base; junction bases outside the gene matches: 11. The CDR3 has 16 amino acids. The CDR3 protein is CASTPTLAGESYEQYF. The CDR3 DNA reads as TGTGCCAGCACGCCAACATTAGCGGGAGAATCCTACGAGCAGTACTTC.

The sample holds one count of this clone. The chain combines TRBV5-1 with TRBJ2-2; possible D gene TRBD1, 7 bases. Germline CDR1 SGHRS, CDR2 YFSETQ. V was trimmed by 4 bases and J by 3 bases, leaving 13 bases between them. CDR3 length equals 15 residues. In nucleotides, the CDR3 is TGCGCCAGCAGCGATGGAGGGGGCTACACCGGGGAGCTGTTTTTT. This gives the protein CASSDGGGYTGELFF.

V is TRBV5-1 and J is TRBJ2-7; 8 nucleotides agree with TRBD1. Per germline, CDR1 SGHRS and CDR2 YFSETQ. With 4 bases clipped from V and 1 base from J, the junction kept 7 bases outside the gene matches. The CDR3 loop spans 15 amino acids. In DNA, the CDR3 is TGCGCCAGCAGCCCCGGGACAGGCTATTCCTACGAGCAGTACTTC. This gives the protein CASSPGTGYSYEQYF. The whole variable domain, filled in from reference TRBV5-1 and TRBJ2-7, reads KAGVTQTPRYLIKTRGQQVTLSCSPISGHRSVSWYQQTPGQGLQFLFEYFSETQRNKGNFPGRFSGRQFSNSRSEMNVSTLELGDSALYLCASSPGTGYSYEQYFGPGTRLTVT.

The chain employs TRBV6-5 and TRBJ1-4; D ambiguous. The CDR3 extends over 15 amino acids. Germline loops: CDR1 MNHEY, CDR2 SVGAGI. The V and J ends lost 6 bases and 5 bases respectively, with 16 bases between them. CDR3 region: CASSDLTGMNEKLFF. CDR3 bases: TGTGCCAGCAGCGATCTCACTGGTATGAATGAAAAACTGTTTTTT.

The V call is TRBV4-2, the J call TRBJ1-4, with D uncertain. Trimming stripped 0 bases from V and 0 bases from J, with 11 bases between. CDR3 size: 17 residues. Germline V gene sequence: CDR1 LGHNA, CDR2 YNFKEQ. The CDR3 here is CASSQEAGIATNEKLFF. CDR3 DNA sequence: TGTGCCAGCAGCCAAGAAGCGGGTATTGCAACTAATGAAAAACTGTTTTTT.

The chain employs TRBV19 and TRBJ2-7, with 8 nucleotides matching TRBD1. The germline gives CDR1 LNHDA, CDR2 SQIVND (reference sequence). The CDR3 has 14 amino acids. J was trimmed by 2 bases and V by 6 bases; bases with no gene match: 6. The CDR3 region has the DNA TGTGCCAGTAGCTCCACGGGACAGGCCTACGAGCAGTACTTC. It translates to CASSSTGQAYEQYF. The variable domain in full, completed from reference TRBV19 and TRBJ2-7, reads DGGITQSPKYLFRKEGQNVTLSCEQNLNHDAMYWYRQDPGQGLRLIYYSQIVNDFQKGDIAEGYSVSREKKESFPLTVTSAQKNPTAFYLCASSSTGQAYEQYFGPGTRLTVT.

J is TRBJ2-4 and V is TRBV3-1 (or the pseudogene TRBV3-2); TRBD2 is a possible D gene (5 bases). This CDR3 is built from 17 residues. With 3 bases removed from V and 0 bases from J, the gap between germline ends came to 15 bases. The germline V gene encodes CDR1 LGHDT and CDR2 YNNKEL (reference sequence). The CDR3 region has the DNA TGTGCCAGCAGCCAGGTCTTCCTGGGAGCAGCCAAAAACATTCAGTACTTC. Amino acid sequence: CASSQVFLGAAKNIQYF.

The rearrangement uses TRBV6-6 and TRBJ2-5; D might be TRBD2 (6 bases). The germline V and J ends were trimmed by 1 base and 5 bases, with 17 bases remaining between them. The CDR3 is made up of 16 amino acids. From germline, CDR1 is MNHNY and CDR2 SVGAGI (reference sequence). CDR3 sequence (DNA): TGTGCCAGCAGTTACTGGGCTAGCGCCCGCGATGAGACCCAGTACTTC. It translates to CASSYWASARDETQYF.

V is TRBV3-1 (or the pseudogene TRBV3-2) and J is TRBJ1-2; 7 bases are shared with TRBD1. After removal of 5 bases from V and 2 bases from J, the junction contained 2 bases not matched to a gene. This CDR3 comprises 13 residues. The germline V gene encodes CDR1 LGHDT and CDR2 YNNKEL (reference sequence). The CDR3 nucleotides read TGTGCCAGCAGCACGGGACAGAACTATGGCTACACCTTC. Amino acids: CASSTGQNYGYTF.

The chain uses TRBV19 and TRBJ1-2; D perhaps matches TRBD1 (6 bases). In germline, CDR1 is LNHDA, CDR2 SQIVND (reference sequence). This CDR3 has 14 amino acids. Trimming pared 3 bases from V and 2 bases from J, leaving 10 bases between. CDR3 sequence: CASSMGRGNYGYTF. Here the CDR3 DNA reads TGTGCCAGTAGTATGGGCAGGGGAAACTATGGCTACACCTTC.

The chain joins TRBV7-2 to TRBJ2-2; TRBD1 matches 7 bases. Germline CDR1 SGHTA, CDR2 FQGNSA. V shed 4 bases and J 13 bases; nucleotides not matched to a gene: 12. CDR3 length equals 14 residues. The CDR3 nucleotides read TGTGCCAGCAGCTCCCGGACAGGTCAACGGTCGCTGTTTTTT. This encodes CASSSRTGQRSLFF.

The chain uses TRBV27 and TRBJ1-5, with TRBD1 matching over 7 bases. CDR1 is MNHEY, CDR2 SMNVEV, per germline (reference sequence). The CDR3 is made up of 15 amino acids. After removal of 3 bases from V and 0 bases from J, the junction contained 2 bases not matched to a gene. CDR3 region: CASSLDRNSNQPQHF. CDR3 DNA sequence: TGTGCCAGCAGTTTGGACAGGAATAGCAATCAGCCCCAGCATTTT.